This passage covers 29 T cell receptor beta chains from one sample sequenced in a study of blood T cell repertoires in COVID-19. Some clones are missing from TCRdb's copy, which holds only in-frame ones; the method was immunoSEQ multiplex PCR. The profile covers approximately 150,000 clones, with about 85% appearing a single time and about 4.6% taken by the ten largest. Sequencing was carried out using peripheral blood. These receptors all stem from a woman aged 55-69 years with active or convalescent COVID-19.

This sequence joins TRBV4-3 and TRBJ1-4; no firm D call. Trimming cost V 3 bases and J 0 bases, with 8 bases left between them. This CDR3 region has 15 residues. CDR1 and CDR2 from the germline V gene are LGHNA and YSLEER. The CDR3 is CASSHTGSTNEKLFF. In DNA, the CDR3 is TGCGCCAGCAGCCATACGGGTTCAACTAATGAAAAACTGTTTTTT.

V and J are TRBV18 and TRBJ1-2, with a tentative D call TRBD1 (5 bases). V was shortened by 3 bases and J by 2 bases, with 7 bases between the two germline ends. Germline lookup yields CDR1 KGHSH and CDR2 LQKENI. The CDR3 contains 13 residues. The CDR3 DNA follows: TGTGCCAGCTCACCCTCAGGGAACTATGGCTACACCTTC. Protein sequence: CASSPSGNYGYTF.

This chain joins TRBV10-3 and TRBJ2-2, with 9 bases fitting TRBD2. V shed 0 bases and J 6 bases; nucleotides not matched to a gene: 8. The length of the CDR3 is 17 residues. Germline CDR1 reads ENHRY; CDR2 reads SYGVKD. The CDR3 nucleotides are TGTGCCATCAGTGAGTCATTGGCGGGGGGGCCCTCCGGGGAGCTGTTTTTT. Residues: CAISESLAGGPSGELFF.

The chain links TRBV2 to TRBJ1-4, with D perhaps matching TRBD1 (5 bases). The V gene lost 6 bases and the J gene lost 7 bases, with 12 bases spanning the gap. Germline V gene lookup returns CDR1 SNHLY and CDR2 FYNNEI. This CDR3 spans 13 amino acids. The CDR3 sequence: CASRDPGLEKLFF. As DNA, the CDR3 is TGTGCCAGCAGAGATCCGGGACTTGAAAAACTGTTTTTT.

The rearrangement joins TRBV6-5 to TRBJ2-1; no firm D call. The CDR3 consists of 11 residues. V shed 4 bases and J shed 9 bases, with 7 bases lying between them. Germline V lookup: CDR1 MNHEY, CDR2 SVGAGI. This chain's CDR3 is CASSFSSEQFF. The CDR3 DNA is TGTGCCAGCAGTTTCTCGAGTGAGCAGTTCTTC.

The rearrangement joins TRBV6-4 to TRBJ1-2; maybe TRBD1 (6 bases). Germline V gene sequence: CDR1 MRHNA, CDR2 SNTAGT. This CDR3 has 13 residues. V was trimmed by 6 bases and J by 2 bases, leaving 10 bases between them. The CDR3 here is CASRGQRNYGYTF. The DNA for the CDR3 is TGTGCCAGCAGGGGACAACGGAACTATGGCTACACCTTC.

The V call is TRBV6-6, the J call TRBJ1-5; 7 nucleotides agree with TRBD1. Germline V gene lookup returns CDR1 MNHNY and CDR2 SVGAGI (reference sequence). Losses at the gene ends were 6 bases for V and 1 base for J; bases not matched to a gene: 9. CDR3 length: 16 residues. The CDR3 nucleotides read TGTGCCAGCAGCGAAACGACAGGGCTGAGCAATCAGCCCCAGCATTTT. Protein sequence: CASSETTGLSNQPQHF.

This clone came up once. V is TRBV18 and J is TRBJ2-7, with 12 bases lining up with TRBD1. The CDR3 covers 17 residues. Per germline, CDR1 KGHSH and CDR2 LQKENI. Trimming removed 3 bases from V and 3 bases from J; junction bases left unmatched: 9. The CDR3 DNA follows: TGTGCCAGCTCACCCCTCCCAGGGACAGGGGGCCTCTACGAGCAGTACTTC. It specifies CASSPLPGTGGLYEQYF. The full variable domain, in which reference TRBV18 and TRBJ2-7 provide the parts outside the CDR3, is NAGVMQNPRHLVRRRGQEARLRCSPMKGHSHVYWYRQLPEEGLKFMVYLQKENIIDESGMPKERFSAEFPKEGPSILRIQQVVRGDSAAYFCASSPLPGTGGLYEQYFGPGTRLTVT.

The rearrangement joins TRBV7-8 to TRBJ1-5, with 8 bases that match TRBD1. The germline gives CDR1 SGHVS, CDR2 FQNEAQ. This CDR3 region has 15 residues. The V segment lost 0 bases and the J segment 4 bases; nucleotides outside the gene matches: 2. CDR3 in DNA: TGTGCCAGCAGCTTAGCTCGGACAGGGAATCAGCCCCAGCATTTT. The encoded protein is CASSLARTGNQPQHF.

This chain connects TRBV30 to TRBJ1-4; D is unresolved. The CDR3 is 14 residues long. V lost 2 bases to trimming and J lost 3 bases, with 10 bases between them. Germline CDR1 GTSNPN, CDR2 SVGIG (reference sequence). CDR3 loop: CAWSIDKPNEKLFF. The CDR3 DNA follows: TGTGCCTGGAGTATAGACAAGCCTAATGAAAAACTGTTTTTT. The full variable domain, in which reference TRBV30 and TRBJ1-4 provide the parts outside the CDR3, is SQTIHQWPATLVQPVGSPLSLECTVEGTSNPNLYWYRQAAGRGLQLLFYSVGIGQISSEVPQNLSASRPQDRQFILSSKKLLLSDSGFYLCAWSIDKPNEKLFFGSGTQLSVL.

CDR3 in amino acids: CASKGQGGETQYF. CDR3 DNA sequence: TGTGCCAGTAAAGGGCAGGGAGGCGAGACCCAGTACTTC. The chain recombines TRBV19 with TRBJ2-5; the D gene is possibly TRBD2 (6 bases). V lost 7 bases to trimming and J lost 5 bases, with 14 bases between them. In germline, CDR1 is LNHDA, CDR2 SQIVND (reference sequence). This CDR3 is built from 13 residues.

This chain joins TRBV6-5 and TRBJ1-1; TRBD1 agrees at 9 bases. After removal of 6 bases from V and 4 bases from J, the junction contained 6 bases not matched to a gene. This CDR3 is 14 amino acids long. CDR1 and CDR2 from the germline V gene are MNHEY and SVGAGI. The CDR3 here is CASSPGTGFTEAFF. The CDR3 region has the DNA TGTGCCAGCAGCCCCGGGACAGGGTTCACTGAAGCTTTCTTT.

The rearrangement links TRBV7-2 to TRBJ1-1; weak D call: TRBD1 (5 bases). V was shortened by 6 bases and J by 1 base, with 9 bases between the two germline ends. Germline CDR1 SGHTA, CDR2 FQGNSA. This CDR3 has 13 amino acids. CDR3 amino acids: CASSPGWNTEAFF. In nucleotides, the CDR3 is TGTGCCAGCAGTCCAGGGTGGAACACTGAAGCTTTCTTT.

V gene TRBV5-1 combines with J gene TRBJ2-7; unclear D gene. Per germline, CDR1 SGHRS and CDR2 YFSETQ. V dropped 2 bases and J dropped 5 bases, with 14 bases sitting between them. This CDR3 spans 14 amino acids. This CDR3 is CASSLLRHDHEQYF. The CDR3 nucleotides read TGCGCCAGCAGCTTACTCCGACACGATCACGAGCAGTACTTC.

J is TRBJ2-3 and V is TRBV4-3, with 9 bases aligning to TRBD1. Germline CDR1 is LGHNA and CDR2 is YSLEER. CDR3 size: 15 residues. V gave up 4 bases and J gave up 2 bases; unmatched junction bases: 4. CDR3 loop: CASSPGQGYTDTQYF. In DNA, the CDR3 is TGCGCCAGCAGCCCGGGACAGGGTTACACAGATACGCAGTATTTT.

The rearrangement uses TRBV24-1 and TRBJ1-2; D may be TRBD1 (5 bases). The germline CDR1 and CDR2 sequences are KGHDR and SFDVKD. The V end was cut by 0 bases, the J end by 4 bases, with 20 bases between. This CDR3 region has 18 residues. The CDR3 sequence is CATSDLLGRLGRVYGYTF. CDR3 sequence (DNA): TGTGCCACCAGTGATTTGTTGGGTCGACTCGGCAGGGTCTATGGCTACACCTTC.

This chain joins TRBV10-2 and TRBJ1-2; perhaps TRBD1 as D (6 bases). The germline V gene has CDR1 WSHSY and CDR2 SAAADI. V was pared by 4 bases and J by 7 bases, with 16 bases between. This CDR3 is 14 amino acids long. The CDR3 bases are TGCGCCAGCAGTGTCCAGGGGATTGAGGGTGGCTACACCTTC. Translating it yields CASSVQGIEGGYTF.

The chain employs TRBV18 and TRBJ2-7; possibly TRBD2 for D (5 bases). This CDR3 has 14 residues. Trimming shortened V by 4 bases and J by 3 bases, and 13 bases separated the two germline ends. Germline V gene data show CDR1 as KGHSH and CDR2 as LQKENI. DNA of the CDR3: TGTGCCAGCTCACGTGGACTTGGGGACTACGAGCAGTACTTC. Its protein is CASSRGLGDYEQYF.

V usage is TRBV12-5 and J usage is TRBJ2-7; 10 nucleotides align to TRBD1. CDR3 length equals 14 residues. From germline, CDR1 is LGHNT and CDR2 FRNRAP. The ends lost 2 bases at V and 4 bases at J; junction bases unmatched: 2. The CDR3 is CASGLWGQGYEQYF. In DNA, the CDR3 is TGTGCTAGTGGTTTGTGGGGACAGGGGTACGAGCAGTACTTC.

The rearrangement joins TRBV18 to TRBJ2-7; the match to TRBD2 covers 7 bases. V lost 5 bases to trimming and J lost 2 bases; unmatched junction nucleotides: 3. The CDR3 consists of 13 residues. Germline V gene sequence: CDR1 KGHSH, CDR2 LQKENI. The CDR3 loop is CASSSGLAYEQYF. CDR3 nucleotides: TGTGCCAGCTCATCCGGACTAGCCTACGAGCAGTACTTC.

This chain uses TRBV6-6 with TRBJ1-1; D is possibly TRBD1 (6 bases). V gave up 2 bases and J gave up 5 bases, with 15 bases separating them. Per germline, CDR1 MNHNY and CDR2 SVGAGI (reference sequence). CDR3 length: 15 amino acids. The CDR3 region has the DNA TGTGCCAGCAGTTACGGGGGCCAGGGAGGGACTGAAGCTTTCTTT. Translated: CASSYGGQGGTEAFF.

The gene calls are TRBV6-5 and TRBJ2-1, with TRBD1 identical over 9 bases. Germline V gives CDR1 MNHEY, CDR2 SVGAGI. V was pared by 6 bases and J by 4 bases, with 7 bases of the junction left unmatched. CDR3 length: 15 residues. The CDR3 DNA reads TGTGCCAGCAGCCGCGGGACAGGGCGATACAATGAGCAGTTCTTC. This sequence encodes CASSRGTGRYNEQFF.

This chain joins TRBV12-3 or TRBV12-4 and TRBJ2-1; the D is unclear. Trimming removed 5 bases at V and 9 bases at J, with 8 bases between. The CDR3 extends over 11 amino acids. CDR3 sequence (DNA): TGTGCCAGCAGTGTAGTTCGTGAGCAGTTCTTC. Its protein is CASSVVREQFF.

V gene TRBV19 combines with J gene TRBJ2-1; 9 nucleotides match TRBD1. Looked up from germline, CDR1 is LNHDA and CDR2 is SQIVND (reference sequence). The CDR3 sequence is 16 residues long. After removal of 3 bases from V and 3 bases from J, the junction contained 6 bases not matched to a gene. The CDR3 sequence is CASSMAGQGYYNEQFF. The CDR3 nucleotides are TGTGCCAGTAGTATGGCGGGACAGGGATACTACAATGAGCAGTTCTTC.

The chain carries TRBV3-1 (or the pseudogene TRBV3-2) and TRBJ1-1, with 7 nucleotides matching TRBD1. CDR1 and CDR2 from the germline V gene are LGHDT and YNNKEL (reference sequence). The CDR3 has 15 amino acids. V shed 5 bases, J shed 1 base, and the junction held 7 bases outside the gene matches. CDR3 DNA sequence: TGTGCCAGCAGCAGGGAAGGGGGCTCGAACACTGAAGCTTTCTTT. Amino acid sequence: CASSREGGSNTEAFF.

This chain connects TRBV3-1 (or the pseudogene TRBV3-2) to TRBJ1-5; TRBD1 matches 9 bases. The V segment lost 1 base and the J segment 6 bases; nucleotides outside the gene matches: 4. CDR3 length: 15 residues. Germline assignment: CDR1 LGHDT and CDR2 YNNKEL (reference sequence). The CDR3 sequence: CASSQGTGASQPQHF. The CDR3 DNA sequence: TGTGCCAGCAGCCAAGGGACAGGGGCCAGTCAGCCCCAGCATTTT.

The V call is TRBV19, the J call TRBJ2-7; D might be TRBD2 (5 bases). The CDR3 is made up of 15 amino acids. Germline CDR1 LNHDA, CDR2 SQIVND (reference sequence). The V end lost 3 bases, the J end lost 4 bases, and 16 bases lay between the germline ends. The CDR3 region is CASSMRAPDLYEQYF. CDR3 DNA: TGTGCCAGTAGTATGAGGGCCCCGGACCTATACGAGCAGTACTTC. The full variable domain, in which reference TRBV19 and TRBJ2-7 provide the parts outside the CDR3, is DGGITQSPKYLFRKEGQNVTLSCEQNLNHDAMYWYRQDPGQGLRLIYYSQIVNDFQKGDIAEGYSVSREKKESFPLTVTSAQKNPTAFYLCASSMRAPDLYEQYFGPGTRLTVT.

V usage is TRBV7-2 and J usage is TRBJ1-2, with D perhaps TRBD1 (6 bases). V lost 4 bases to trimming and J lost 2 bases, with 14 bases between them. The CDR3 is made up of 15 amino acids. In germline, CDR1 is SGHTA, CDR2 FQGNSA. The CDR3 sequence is CASSYYRETNYGYTF. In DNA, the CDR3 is TGTGCCAGCAGCTATTACAGGGAGACAAACTATGGCTACACCTTC.

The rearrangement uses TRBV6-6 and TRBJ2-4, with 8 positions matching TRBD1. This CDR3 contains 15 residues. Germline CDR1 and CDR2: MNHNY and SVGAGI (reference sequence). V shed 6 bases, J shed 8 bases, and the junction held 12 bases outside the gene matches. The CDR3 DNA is TGTGCCAGCAGGGGGGCGACAGGGGCCAGCGACATTCAGTACTTC. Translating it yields CASRGATGASDIQYF.